What follows describes a single T cell receptor beta chain. Its matching antigen is unknown. Data came from immunoSEQ multiplex PCR; TCRdb stores just in-frame clones and leaves some out. The table records tens of thousands of clones, nearly 90% of them present only once. Per germline, CDR1 SNHLY and CDR2 FYNNEI. CDR3 length: 14 amino acids. Trimming took 2 bases from V and 0 from J, leaving 4 bases between them. This record comes from a study of OX40 agonist ivuxolimab in advanced cancers. Study-wide points: Partial responders at 0.1-3.0 mg/kg had among the lowest clonal expansion. CD8+ T cells were the subset that, on average, had more expanded clones than CD4+.

This sequence was found in an adult with an advanced solid tumor such as melanoma, head and neck, liver or kidney cancer. The rearrangement uses TRBV2 and TRBJ2-2, with D unclear. The sample here was CD4+ or CD8+ T cells sorted from blood, taken in a trial of the OX40 agonist ivuxolimab. As DNA, the CDR3 is TGTGCCAGCAGTGAATCCGCGAACACCGGGGAGCTGTTTTTT. Its protein product is CASSESANTGELFF.